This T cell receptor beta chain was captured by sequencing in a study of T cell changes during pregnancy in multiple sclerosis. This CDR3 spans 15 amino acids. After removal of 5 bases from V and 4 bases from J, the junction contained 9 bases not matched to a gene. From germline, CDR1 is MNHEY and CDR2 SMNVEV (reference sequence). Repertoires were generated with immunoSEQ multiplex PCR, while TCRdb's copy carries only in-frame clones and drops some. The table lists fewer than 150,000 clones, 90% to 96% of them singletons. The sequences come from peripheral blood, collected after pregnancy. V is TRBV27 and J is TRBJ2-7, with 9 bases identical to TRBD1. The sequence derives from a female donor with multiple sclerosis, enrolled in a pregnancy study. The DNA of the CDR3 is TGTGCCAGCAGTGAGGCCGGGACAGGGTCGTACGAGCAGTACTTC. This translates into CASSEAGTGSYEQYF.